Listed here are 3 T cell receptor beta chains from one sample, sequenced in a study of breast tumors, draining lymph nodes, adjacent tissues. Axillary draining lymph nodes of breast cancer patients supplied the node samples. Each CDR3 protein gets one entry after TCRdb re-called the multiplex PCR reads with MiXCR. The table lists some 170,000 distinct CDR3 sequences, approximately 30% of them singletons. Sequencing was done on a sample of axillary lymph node tissue. The receptor source for this set is a female donor with breast cancer. Some clones in this sample may be carry-over from other donors' samples.

In its sample, this clonotype was seen many times. The V and J genes are TRBV10-1 and TRBJ2-7; 7 nucleotides align to TRBD1. There are 15 residues in the CDR3. CDR1 is WNHNN and CDR2 is SYGVQD in the germline V gene (reference sequence). Germline trimming cut 0 bases from V and 6 bases from J; bases unmatched to any gene: 8. CDR3 nucleotides: TGCGCCAGCAGTGAGTCACTTGGGACAGAGGCCGAGCAGTACTTC. This translates into CASSESLGTEAEQYF.

V and J are TRBV20-1 and TRBJ2-6, with D possibly being TRBD2 (5 bases). The CDR3 contains 16 residues. From germline, CDR1 is DFQATT and CDR2 SNEGSKA (reference sequence). Deletions cut 1 base from V and 4 bases from J, with 14 bases between. The CDR3 loop reads CSARAGMETGANVLTF. As DNA, the CDR3 is TGCAGTGCTAGAGCGGGGATGGAGACCGGGGCCAACGTCCTGACTTTC.

On this clonotype: A much larger clone lies a single base off, so this may be a read error. The genes are TRBV30 and TRBJ2-1; D not certain. Germline V gene data show CDR1 as GTSNPN and CDR2 as SVGIG (reference sequence). Between the trimmed V and J ends, which lost 2 bases and 6 bases, there was a span of 8 bases. The CDR3 contains 12 residues. In nucleotides, the CDR3 is TGTGCCTGGAGTATCGGGTGCAATGAGCAGTTCTTC. It is translated as CAWSIGCNEQFF.